This record covers a single TCR beta chain. Its target is unknown. The sample originates from a study of blood T cells in healthy people across ages. General observations from the study: Per million T cells, TCR beta diversity dropped roughly linearly as age increased.

Alongside a J-beta primer mix, a sample-barcoded 5' primer served in a second PCR lasting about 7 to 11 cycles. TCRdb independently ran MiXCR on the 5' RACE reads; one entry per CDR3 protein. The sample includes roughly 500,000 distinct CDR3 sequences, 25% to 30% of them seen just once. The germline V gene has CDR1 DFQATT and CDR2 SNEGSKA (reference sequence). The V end lost 1 base, the J end lost 2 bases, and 11 bases lay between the germline ends. This CDR3 has 14 amino acids. V is TRBV20-1 and J is TRBJ1-1; D is unclear. Sequencing was performed on blood. The receptor was derived from a woman aged 70-85 years in good health. CDR3 coding DNA: TGCAGTGCTAGAGGACTCGTTCGAAACACTGAAGCTTTCTTT. It is translated as CSARGLVRNTEAFF.